This T cell receptor beta chain was found in a study of T-cell memory formation after mild COVID-19. cDNA libraries for TCR alpha and TCR beta, carrying sample barcodes and UMIs, came from 5'RACE with constant-segment primers. One entry per CDR3 protein, called by TCRdb with MiXCR from the 5' RACE reads. The table shows some 180,000 distinct CDR3 sequences, with roughly 13% occurring only once. Of note for this clonotype: Its antigen is unknown.

CDR3 size: 16 residues. Between the trimmed V and J ends, which lost 0 bases and 1 base, there was a span of 12 bases. The germline gives CDR1 MNHEY, CDR2 SVGAGI. Study findings and constraints: The finding that pre-infection memory included some responding clones suggested that cross-reactive memory joined. Clones that contracted clustered mainly in CM and EM if CD4+ and in EMRA if CD8+.

Sequenced input: PBMCs or a T cell subset sorted from them (not recorded which). The clonotype comes from a man younger than 35 who had mild COVID-19 (a few samples of this study predate the infection). Cell type and time point are not known. The J gene is TRBJ2-5, the V gene TRBV6-5, with D possibly called TRBD1 or TRBD2 (5 bases each). The CDR3 nucleotides read TGTGCCAGCAGTTACTCGAGGGGTACGGGCCAAGAGACCCAGTACTTC. Translating it yields CASSYSRGTGQETQYF.